This TCR beta chain was recovered during a study of cytotoxic CD8 clonotypes in ibrutinib-treated CLL. The wider study: Response sampling occurred after a median roughly 11 months of treatment (range 6 to 36).

There are 14 residues in the CDR3. Looked up from germline, CDR1 is SGHRS and CDR2 is YFSETQ. Trimming removed 0 bases at V and 7 bases at J, with 13 bases between. To note about this clone: Its antigen is currently unknown.

Libraries were prepared by immunoSEQ multiplex PCR; TCRdb keeps only in-frame clonotypes and omits some of them. The table lists over 130,000 clones, approximately 80% of them singletons. Study outcomes and limitations: The clonality went up when patients responded to ibrutinib and dropped back toward baseline at progression. Against age-matched healthy donors, baseline clonality ran higher and tracked circulating CD8+ T-cell counts. Public clonotypes proved infrequent, and on treatment they shrank or remained steady.

The origin of this receptor is a human donor with chronic lymphocytic leukemia. The sample here was PBMCs, taken after 36 months of ibrutinib treatment. This chain uses TRBV5-1 with TRBJ1-2; a weak D match, TRBD1 (5 bases). As DNA, the CDR3 is TGCGCCAGCAGCTTGGACCAGGGAACGATTGGCTACACCTTC. This gives the protein CASSLDQGTIGYTF.